What follows are 7 T cell receptor beta chains derived from one specimen sequenced in a study of T-cell memory formation after mild COVID-19. In TCRdb, the 5' RACE reads were re-called with MiXCR into one record per CDR3 protein. The table has approximately 180,000 distinct CDR3 sequences, 16% seen once. The specimen sequenced was PBMCs or a T cell subset sorted from them (not recorded which). These receptors were obtained from an adult woman who had mild COVID-19 (a few samples of this study predate the infection). Cell type and time point are not known.

The chain couples TRBV12-3 or TRBV12-4 to TRBJ1-2; D is perhaps TRBD1 (5 bases). Trimming stripped 2 bases from V and 8 bases from J, with 12 bases between. The CDR3 has 13 residues. In nucleotides, the CDR3 is TGTGCCAGCAGTTTATTGGGGCTGGGCGGCTACACCTTC. It yields the protein CASSLLGLGGYTF.

This clonotype came up a few times. The chain links TRBV7-2 to TRBJ1-1; D is unresolved. This CDR3 has 15 residues. Trimming removed 3 bases at V and 3 bases at J, with 14 bases between. Germline CDR1 reads SGHTA; CDR2 reads FQGNSA. The CDR3 reads CASSLVTLVDTEAFF. The CDR3 coding sequence is TGTGCCAGCAGCTTGGTTACCTTGGTGGACACTGAAGCTTTCTTT.

The chain couples TRBV24-1 to TRBJ2-2; D may be TRBD1 (5 bases). V dropped 3 bases and J dropped 6 bases, with 10 bases sitting between them. In germline, CDR1 is KGHDR, CDR2 SFDVKD. CDR3 length: 14 amino acids. The CDR3, as DNA: TGTGCCACCAGTGATGACAGTCTTGCCGGGGAGCTGTTTTTT. Translated: CATSDDSLAGELFF.

The genes are TRBV7-9 and TRBJ2-5; TRBD2 matches 8 bases. Germline lookup yields CDR1 SEHNR and CDR2 FQNEAQ (reference sequence). The CDR3 is made up of 14 amino acids. Trimming at V came to 5 bases and at J to 3 bases, leaving 5 bases not matched to a gene. Here the CDR3 reads CASSPGGYKETQYF. CDR3 nucleotides: TGTGCCAGCAGCCCGGGGGGGTATAAAGAGACCCAGTACTTC.

This clonotype was seen ten or more times. V usage is TRBV7-2 and J usage is TRBJ2-3, with no clear D. The CDR3 is 15 residues long. Trimming cost V 1 base and J 6 bases, with 14 bases left between them. CDR1 SGHTA and CDR2 FQGNSA come from the germline V gene. The CDR3 bases are TGTGCCAGCAGCTTAGTATGGCTGCCAGCCGATACGCAGTATTTT. Protein product: CASSLVWLPADTQYF.

This clonotype was counted only a few times. This sequence joins TRBV30 and TRBJ1-4; possible D gene TRBD1, 6 bases. Germline lookup yields CDR1 GTSNPN and CDR2 SVGIG (reference sequence). V was trimmed by 3 bases and J by 7 bases, leaving 15 bases between them. This CDR3 spans 14 amino acids. This CDR3 is CAWRRGGALEKLFF. The DNA of the CDR3 is TGTGCCTGGAGACGGGGGGGGGCGCTTGAAAAACTGTTTTTT.

The chain joins TRBV11-2 to TRBJ2-7, with 13 nucleotides matching TRBD2. The CDR3 sequence is 14 residues long. Germline loops: CDR1 SGHAT, CDR2 FQNNGV. V shed 7 bases and J 3 bases; nucleotides not matched to a gene: 3. CDR3 sequence (DNA): TGTGCCAGCAAGAGGACTAGCGGGAGCTACGAGCAGTACTTC. This sequence encodes CASKRTSGSYEQYF.